One and the same sample provided the 31 T cell receptor beta chains below, sequenced in a study of T-cell memory formation after mild COVID-19. TCRdb passed the 5' RACE reads through MiXCR, listing each CDR3 protein once. The profile shows roughly 550,000 distinct CDR3 sequences, about a fifth of them singletons. Sequencing used PBMCs or a T cell subset sorted from them (not recorded which). These receptors were collected from an adult woman who had mild COVID-19 (a few samples of this study predate the infection). Cell type and time point are not known.

The rearrangement uses TRBV20-1 and TRBJ2-3, with 7 bases fitting TRBD2. J was trimmed by 0 bases and V by 5 bases; bases with no gene match: 5. CDR1 and CDR2 from the germline V gene are DFQATT and SNEGSKA (reference sequence). This CDR3 has 14 amino acids. Here the CDR3 reads CSAETGGSTDTQYF. The CDR3 coding sequence is TGCAGTGCTGAGACCGGGGGGAGCACAGATACGCAGTATTTT.

This clonotype was observed a handful of times. The gene calls are TRBV5-6 and TRBJ2-7; possibly TRBD2 for D (7 bases). The germline V and J ends were trimmed by 3 bases and 2 bases, with 12 bases remaining between them. The germline V gene has CDR1 SGHDT and CDR2 YYEEEE. The CDR3 consists of 14 residues. For the CDR3, the DNA is TGTGCCAGCAGCTCCGGGGGGCTCACCTACGAGCAGTACTTC. This gives the protein CASSSGGLTYEQYF.

This clonotype was recorded a few times. The V call is TRBV20-1, the J call TRBJ2-7; D might be TRBD1 or TRBD2, each matching 5 bases. The CDR3 totals 11 residues. The germline gives CDR1 DFQATT, CDR2 SNEGSKA (reference sequence). Trimming left V 5 bases short and J 4 bases short, with 9 bases between. CDR3 in DNA: TGCAGTGCTTGGGACCTATACGAGCAGTACTTC. This codes for CSAWDLYEQYF.

The chain joins TRBV4-3 to TRBJ2-7; 8 bases align to TRBD1. CDR1 is LGHNA, CDR2 YSLEER, per germline. J gave up 6 bases and V 2 bases, and 9 bases lay outside the gene matches. The CDR3 has 15 residues. This chain's CDR3 is CASSQYRGSGVEQYF. DNA of the CDR3: TGCGCCAGCAGCCAATACAGGGGGTCGGGGGTCGAGCAGTACTTC.

The chain recombines TRBV14 with TRBJ1-1; D is uncertain. Germline-derived CDR1 and CDR2 are SGHDN and FVKESK. The CDR3 loop spans 14 amino acids. Trimming removed 5 bases at V and 3 bases at J, with 13 bases between. CDR3 nucleotides: TGTGCCAGCAGCGAAGGAATTGGGGACACTGAAGCTTTCTTT. Translated, it gives CASSEGIGDTEAFF.

A few counts support this clonotype. The chain couples TRBV12-3 or TRBV12-4 to TRBJ1-2, with 7 bases matching TRBD1. The CDR3 has 14 amino acids. The V segment lost 3 bases and the J segment 8 bases; nucleotides outside the gene matches: 9. The CDR3 is CASSFRDRVKGYTF. For the CDR3, the DNA is TGTGCCAGCAGTTTCCGAGACAGGGTAAAAGGCTACACCTTC.

Only a few counts were recorded for this clonotype. The chain combines TRBV6-5 with TRBJ1-1; no clear D. The CDR3 spans 12 residues. V was trimmed by 6 bases and J by 0 bases, leaving 5 bases between them. In germline, CDR1 is MNHEY, CDR2 SVGAGI. CDR3 loop: CASRNMNTEAFF. CDR3 sequence (DNA): TGTGCCAGCAGAAATATGAACACTGAAGCTTTCTTT.

This clonotype was counted between two and nine times. V gene TRBV5-1 combines with J gene TRBJ1-1, with D hard to call. Trimming cost V 4 bases and J 1 base, with 14 bases left between them. Germline V lookup: CDR1 SGHRS, CDR2 YFSETQ. This CDR3 comprises 15 residues. CDR3 in amino acids: CASSPLDPANTEAFF. The CDR3 coding sequence is TGCGCCAGCAGCCCACTGGACCCCGCGAACACTGAAGCTTTCTTT.

DNA of the CDR3: TGTGCCAGCAGTCCATTTGGGACAGGTGGCTACACCTTC. Its protein product is CASSPFGTGGYTF. V gene TRBV12-3 or TRBV12-4 combines with J gene TRBJ1-2, with TRBD1 matching over 8 bases. Germline trimming cut 5 bases from V and 7 bases from J; bases unmatched to any gene: 6. The CDR3 has 13 residues.

The CDR3 nucleotides read TGTGCCAGCAGCCAAGGTTTTGGGGCACAGGGCAATCAGCCCCAGCATTTT. Encoded protein: CASSQGFGAQGNQPQHF. The gene calls are TRBV7-9 and TRBJ1-5, with TRBD1 as a possible D gene (5 bases). CDR3 length: 17 amino acids. The V gene's germline CDR1 is SEHNR and CDR2 FQNEAQ (reference sequence). Trimming pared 5 bases from V and 2 bases from J, leaving 19 bases between.

The chain employs TRBV24-1 and TRBJ1-1, with D uncertain. The CDR3 spans 14 residues. V was trimmed by 4 bases and J by 1 base, leaving 9 bases between them. Germline V gene lookup returns CDR1 KGHDR and CDR2 SFDVKD. CDR3 protein: CATSDASSNTEAFF. For the CDR3, the DNA is TGTGCCACCAGTGACGCCAGTTCGAACACTGAAGCTTTCTTT.

The V call is TRBV11-3, the J call TRBJ2-1; maybe TRBD2 (5 bases). V dropped 8 bases and J dropped 6 bases, with 17 bases sitting between them. The germline V gene has CDR1 SGHNT and CDR2 YENEEA. The CDR3 totals 14 residues. Here the CDR3 DNA reads TGTGCCAGCTCTGGGAGACTCCTGCCCAATGAGCAGTTCTTC. It yields the protein CASSGRLLPNEQFF.

The chain carries TRBV18 and TRBJ2-3; TRBD1 aligns across 9 bases. This CDR3 is built from 16 residues. The ends lost 1 base at V and 6 bases at J; junction bases unmatched: 8. Germline V gene lookup returns CDR1 KGHSH and CDR2 LQKENI. CDR3 sequence: CASSPQRDRVWDTQYF. CDR3 coding DNA: TGTGCCAGCTCACCACAAAGGGACAGGGTCTGGGATACGCAGTATTTT.

This clonotype was observed a few times. The chain carries TRBV12-3 or TRBV12-4 and TRBJ2-7, with TRBD2 matching 8 bases. There are 14 residues in the CDR3. The V segment lost 2 bases and the J segment 5 bases; nucleotides outside the gene matches: 5. CDR3 region: CASSLSGGHNEQYF. The CDR3 region has the DNA TGTGCCAGCAGTTTATCGGGGGGGCACAACGAGCAGTACTTC.

This clonotype was counted a few times. The CDR3 here is CASSRGGAGANVLTF. CDR3 DNA: TGTGCCAGCAGCCGAGGGGGCGCTGGGGCCAACGTCCTGACTTTC. This sequence joins TRBV7-6 and TRBJ2-6, with 7 bases fitting TRBD1. Germline assignment: CDR1 SGHVS and CDR2 FNYEAQ. The CDR3 spans 15 residues. Unmatched junction bases numbered 3, after V lost 5 bases and J lost 2 bases.

This clonotype was detected only a few times. The chain couples TRBV4-1 to TRBJ1-5; 7 nucleotides line up with TRBD1. CDR3 length equals 16 residues. Germline CDR1 reads MGHRA; CDR2 reads YSYEKL. J was trimmed by 2 bases and V by 0 bases; bases with no gene match: 4. CDR3 sequence reads: CASSQDRGQGNQPQHF. CDR3 DNA sequence: TGCGCCAGCAGCCAAGATCGAGGACAGGGCAATCAGCCCCAGCATTTT.

The chain employs TRBV5-8 and TRBJ1-2; D is uncertain. Deletions cut 0 bases from V and 6 bases from J, with 9 bases between. The germline V gene has CDR1 SGHTS and CDR2 YDEGEE. CDR3 length: 13 residues. CDR3 bases: TGTGCCAGCAGCTTGGGCTTGTCCGATGGCTACACCTTC. Residues: CASSLGLSDGYTF.

This chain connects TRBV29-1 to TRBJ1-2; TRBD1 matches 7 bases. The CDR3 is made up of 15 amino acids. CDR1 and CDR2 (germline): SQVTM, ANQGSEA. V gave up 6 bases and J gave up 8 bases; unmatched junction bases: 18. The DNA of the CDR3 is TGCAGCGTATGGTTCGGGACGAGGACAGGTGACGGCTACACCTTC. Translation gives CSVWFGTRTGDGYTF.

The chain recombines TRBV11-2 with TRBJ2-1, with no clear D. The germline V gene has CDR1 SGHAT and CDR2 FQNNGV. The length of the CDR3 is 18 residues. Trimming removed 0 bases from V and 0 bases from J, with 15 bases in between. The CDR3, as DNA: TGTGCCAGCAGCTTAGATAGTTTCGGCTCGAGCTCCTACAATGAGCAGTTCTTC. This encodes CASSLDSFGSSSYNEQFF.

V is TRBV21-1 and J is TRBJ1-4. TRBV21-1 is termed a pseudogene. This CDR3 is built from 14 residues. As DNA, the CDR3 is TGTGCCAGCAGCAAATGGCGGTCCGCTGGCAAACTGTTTTTT. Amino acids: CASSKWRSAGKLFF.

V usage is TRBV24-1 and J usage is TRBJ2-1, with D maybe TRBD1 (7 bases). Deletions cut 0 bases from V and 7 bases from J, with 12 bases between. The CDR3 is made up of 15 amino acids. In germline, CDR1 is KGHDR, CDR2 SFDVKD. CDR3: CATSDLSTGRNEQFF. The CDR3 nucleotides read TGTGCCACCAGTGATTTGTCGACAGGGAGGAATGAGCAGTTCTTC.

This rearrangement joins TRBV5-1 to TRBJ2-1, with 7 bases matching TRBD2. Germline CDR1 is SGHRS and CDR2 is YFSETQ. The CDR3 length is 15 residues. V trimming: 3 bases; J trimming: 8 bases; junction bases outside the gene matches: 11. The CDR3 sequence: CASSYGLVGGDEQFF. CDR3 coding DNA: TGCGCCAGCAGCTACGGACTAGTGGGTGGGGATGAGCAGTTCTTC.

This clonotype appeared a few times. J is TRBJ2-4 and V is TRBV24-1, with D possibly being TRBD1 (6 bases). V dropped 7 bases and J dropped 7 bases, with 16 bases sitting between them. This CDR3 has 14 amino acids. Germline V CDR1 and CDR2: KGHDR, SFDVKD. The CDR3 coding sequence is TGTGCCACCAGGCTGACAGGTACGGCGAACATTCAGTACTTC. Its translation: CATRLTGTANIQYF.

This clonotype was found once. This chain connects TRBV24-1 to TRBJ2-1; D call uncertain. The ends were cut back, 5 bases at V and 0 bases at J, with 10 bases in the middle. The CDR3 has 15 amino acids. CDR1 KGHDR and CDR2 SFDVKD come from the germline V gene. For the CDR3, the DNA is TGTGCCACCAGTGCCGGGTTGGGCTCCTACAATGAGCAGTTCTTC. Encoded protein: CATSAGLGSYNEQFF.

V is TRBV9 and J is TRBJ2-2; a possible D gene is TRBD1 (5 bases). The ends were cut back, 2 bases at V and 0 bases at J, with 14 bases in the middle. This CDR3 has 17 residues. Germline values: CDR1 SGDLS, CDR2 YYNGEE. The CDR3 bases are TGTGCCAGCAGCGTCTCTCAGCGACAGTCGAACACCGGGGAGCTGTTTTTT. Its protein product is CASSVSQRQSNTGELFF. Full variable domain (remainder filled in from reference TRBV9 and TRBJ2-2): DSGVTQTPKHLITATGQRVTLRCSPRSGDLSVYWYQQSLDQGLQFLIQYYNGEERAKGNILERFSAQQFPDLHSELNLSSLELGDSALYFCASSVSQRQSNTGELFFGEGSRLTVL.

V gene TRBV5-1 combines with J gene TRBJ2-7; maybe TRBD1 (6 bases). Trimming shortened V by 4 bases and J by 5 bases, and 10 bases separated the two germline ends. CDR3 size: 12 residues. The germline CDR1 and CDR2 sequences are SGHRS and YFSETQ. The DNA for the CDR3 is TGCGCCAGCAGCACAGGGATCAACGAGCAGTACTTC. Protein product: CASSTGINEQYF.

This clonotype showed up just a few times. V gene TRBV4-1 combines with J gene TRBJ2-1, with unresolved D. Trimming removed 1 base at V and 9 bases at J, with 16 bases between. The germline CDR1 and CDR2 sequences are MGHRA and YSYEKL. This CDR3 region has 15 residues. The CDR3 DNA is TGCGCCAGCAGCCAAGTCGTCCGTACCCCGAGTGAGCAGTTCTTC. It translates to CASSQVVRTPSEQFF.

This clonotype occurred a few times. The rearrangement uses TRBV7-2 and TRBJ2-1; D is perhaps TRBD2 (6 bases). CDR3 size: 14 residues. Germline lookup yields CDR1 SGHTA and CDR2 FQGNSA. The V end lost 4 bases, the J end lost 7 bases, and 14 bases lay between the germline ends. CDR3 amino acids: CASSYPGTWNEQFF. In nucleotides, the CDR3 is TGTGCCAGCAGCTACCCCGGGACTTGGAATGAGCAGTTCTTC.

Only a few counts were recorded for this clonotype. V gene TRBV29-1 combines with J gene TRBJ2-7; the D gene could be TRBD1 or TRBD2 (5 bases each). Germline assignment: CDR1 SQVTM and CDR2 ANQGSEA. Trimming took off 8 bases at V and 0 bases at J, with 11 bases between the two ends. This CDR3 is built from 12 residues. CDR3 protein: CSSRDASYEQYF. CDR3 nucleotides: TGCAGCTCCCGGGACGCCTCCTACGAGCAGTACTTC.

The chain has TRBV6-6 and TRBJ2-7, with TRBD1 identical over 12 bases. In germline, CDR1 is MNHNY, CDR2 SVGAGI (reference sequence). The CDR3 totals 17 residues. Trimming at V came to 5 bases and at J to 0 bases, leaving 8 bases not matched to a gene. CDR3: CASSPGTGGAGSYEQYF. The CDR3 DNA is TGTGCCAGCAGTCCCGGGACAGGGGGCGCGGGCTCCTACGAGCAGTACTTC.

The V gene is TRBV7-2, the J gene TRBJ1-1; maybe TRBD1 (5 bases). V was trimmed by 5 bases and J by 5 bases, leaving 18 bases between them. The CDR3 is 15 amino acids. CDR1 is SGHTA, CDR2 FQGNSA, per germline. The CDR3 coding sequence is TGTGCCAGCAGCCCGCCGGGGACCCATGGGACTGAAGCTTTCTTT. The encoded protein is CASSPPGTHGTEAFF.